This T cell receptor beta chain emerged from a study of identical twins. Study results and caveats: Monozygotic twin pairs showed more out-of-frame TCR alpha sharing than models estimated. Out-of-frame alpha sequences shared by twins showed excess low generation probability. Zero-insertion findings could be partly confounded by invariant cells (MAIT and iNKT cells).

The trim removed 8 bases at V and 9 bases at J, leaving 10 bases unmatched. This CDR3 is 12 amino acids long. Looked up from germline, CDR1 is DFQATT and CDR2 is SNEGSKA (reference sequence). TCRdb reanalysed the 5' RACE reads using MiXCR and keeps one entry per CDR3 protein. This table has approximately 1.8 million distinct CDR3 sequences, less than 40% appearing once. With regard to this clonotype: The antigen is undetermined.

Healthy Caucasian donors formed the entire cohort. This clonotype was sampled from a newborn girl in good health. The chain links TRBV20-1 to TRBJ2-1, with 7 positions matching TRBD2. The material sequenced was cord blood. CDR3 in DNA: TGCAGTAGATGGGGGGAGGGCAGTGAGCAGTTCTTC. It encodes CSRWGEGSEQFF.